The rows below give T cell receptor beta chains drawn from one sample of a study of OX40 agonist ivuxolimab in advanced cancers. The protocol was immunoSEQ multiplex PCR, while the TCRdb copy is restricted to in-frame clones and leaves out a portion. This table holds around 61,000 clones, roughly 80% found once. This material consisted of CD4+ or CD8+ T cells sorted from blood, taken in a trial of the OX40 agonist ivuxolimab. These TCRs come from an adult with an advanced solid tumor such as melanoma, head and neck, liver or kidney cancer. CDR3s include the opening cysteine and the closing phenylalanine or tryptophan. A D gene is named only where the DNA matches it firmly. Clone size is not always given. Where it is, it says once, few, many or a class for expanded clones.

D | J | V | size | DNA | CDR3
TRBD1 | TRBJ1-5 | TRBV6-1 | . | TGTGCCAGCAGTGGCCCCGGGACAGGAGGTAATCAGCCCCAGCATTTT | CASSGPGTGGNQPQHF
TRBD2 | TRBJ2-2 | TRBV4-2 | . | TGTGCCAGCAGCCGGGGACTAGCTTTTATTATCTCCGGGGAGCTGTTTTTT | CASSRGLAFIISGELFF
. | TRBJ2-3 | TRBV5-1 | . | TGCGCCAGCAGCTTACCCCGATCCCGCACAGATACGCAGTATTTT | CASSLPRSRTDTQYF
. | TRBJ2-2 | TRBV2 | . | TGTGCCAGCAGGCCGTCGGGGCTAGCGCGAACCGGGGAGCTGTTTTTT | CASRPSGLARTGELFF
. | TRBJ1-4 | TRBV30 | . | TGTGCCTGGAGGAGTCCACAGGCAGGACGTGAAAAACTGTTTTTT | CAWRSPQAGREKLFF
. | TRBJ2-3 | TRBV21-1 | . | TGTGCCAGCAGCAAAACCCCCGCTAGCGGGGGGGGCCTCAACTACACAGATACGCAGTATTTT | CASSKTPASGGGLNYTDTQYF
. | TRBJ2-7 | TRBV5-1 | . | TGCGCCAGCAGCTTGTACAGGGCCGACGAGCAGTACTTC | CASSLYRADEQYF
. | TRBJ1-3 | TRBV6-6 | . | TGTGCCAGCAGTTACTCGAGGGGAATCTCTGGAAACACCATATATTTT | CASSYSRGISGNTIYF
. | TRBJ1-5 | TRBV19 | . | TGTGCCAGTAGTCGGCAGGGGTGGGGCAATCAGCCCCAGCATTTT | CASSRQGWGNQPQHF
. | TRBJ2-5 | TRBV18 | . | TGTGCCAGCTCACCAGCCGCAGGGTTTGCAGAGACCCAGTACTTC | CASSPAAGFAETQYF
TRBD2 | TRBJ2-7 | TRBV7-2 | . | TGTGCCAGCAGCCTTACGGGAGGACAAACCTACGAGCAGTACTTC | CASSLTGGQTYEQYF
. | TRBJ2-1 | TRBV5-4 | . | TGTGCCAGCAGCTTGGGTGAGAGGCAGTTCTTC | CASSLGERQFF
. | TRBJ2-1 | TRBV11-3 | . | TGTGCCAGCAGGAGGTACGGGGGTTCGGAGCAGTTCTTC | CASRRYGGSEQFF
. | TRBJ2-7 | TRBV18 | . | TGTGCCAGCTCACCCGGACAGAACGAGCAGTACTTC | CASSPGQNEQYF
TRBD2 | TRBJ2-3 | TRBV5-1 | . | TGCGCCAGCAGCGTCGGGACTAGCGGGTCCACAGATACGCAGTATTTT | CASSVGTSGSTDTQYF
TRBD1 | TRBJ1-1 | TRBV19 | . | TGTGCCAGCCATCAAGGAGGCCGGGCAGGGGGCGGCTCTGAAGCTTTCTTT | CASHQGGRAGGGSEAFF
. | TRBJ1-5 | TRBV6-5 | few | TGTGCCAGCAGGGACAGACTCAATCAGCCCCAGCATTTT | CASRDRLNQPQHF
. | TRBJ1-2 | TRBV5-4 | few | TGTGCCAGCAGCTTGGCGTTGGAGCAGGGCTATGGCTACACCTTC | CASSLALEQGYGYTF
TRBD2 | TRBJ2-2 | TRBV2 | . | TGTGCCAGCAGTGAAGAGCGGGGGGCAGCCGGGGAGCTGTTTTTT | CASSEERGAAGELFF
. | TRBJ2-2 | TRBV5-8 | few | TGTGCCAGCAGATTGGACAGAAACGTAGCCGGGGAGCTGTTTTTT | CASRLDRNVAGELFF
. | TRBJ1-1 | TRBV6-1 | . | TGTGCCAGCAGTGAAGTACAGGACACTGAAGCTTTCTTT | CASSEVQDTEAFF
TRBD2 | TRBJ2-3 | TRBV7-2 | . | TGTGCCAGCAGCCCAGGGCTAGCGGGGGGGCGGGTTTTAGATACGCAGTATTTT | CASSPGLAGGRVLDTQYF
TRBD2 | TRBJ2-7 | TRBV11-2 | large | TGTGCCAGCAGCCTAACTAGCGGAACCTACGAGCAGTACTTC | CASSLTSGTYEQYF
TRBD1 | TRBJ1-2 | TRBV27 | . | TGTGCCAGCAGTTTGGGACAGGCGGGAGGCTACACCTTC | CASSLGQAGGYTF
. | TRBJ1-5 | TRBV5-1 | . | TGCGCCAGCAGCTTGGCCGGCAATCAGCCCCAGCATTTT | CASSLAGNQPQHF
. | TRBJ2-5 | TRBV5-4 | once | TGTGCCAGCAGCCCGACAGGATCCCTTCAAGAGACCCAGTACTTC | CASSPTGSLQETQYF
. | TRBJ2-5 | TRBV4-1 | . | TGCGCCAGCAGCCAAGGGTTACAGGTTTTTAAGGAGACCCAGTACTTC | CASSQGLQVFKETQYF
TRBD1 | TRBJ2-3 | TRBV23-1 | . | TGCGCCAGCAGTCAGATTCTTTTGATAAGAGCAGGGGGCACGTCTAGCACAGATACGCAGTATTTT | CASSQILLIRAGGTSSTDTQYF
. | TRBJ1-1 | TRBV11-3 | . | TGTGCCAGCAGGCCCACGGCTGTCGGGCTGAACACTGAAGCTTTCTTT | CASRPTAVGLNTEAFF
. | TRBJ1-4 | TRBV7-9 | . | TGTGCCAGCAGCTTAGGTGGGGGTTGGGAAAAACTGTTTTTT | CASSLGGGWEKLFF
. | TRBJ2-1 | TRBV27 | once | TGTGCCAGCAGTTTACCTCCCTGGGGCTACAATGAGCAGTTCTTC | CASSLPPWGYNEQFF
. | TRBJ1-1 | TRBV11-2 | . | TGTGCCAGCACCCTGCGGCGAGGTACTGAAGCTTTCTTT | CASTLRRGTEAFF
. | TRBJ2-7 | TRBV11-3 | . | TGTGCCAGCAGCTTAGTTCAGTACCAGCAGTACTTC | CASSLVQYQQYF
TRBD2 | TRBJ2-7 | TRBV7-2 | . | TGTGCCAGCAGCATTGCGGCGGGGGGGTACGAGCAGTACTTC | CASSIAAGGYEQYF
. | TRBJ2-3 | TRBV27 | . | TGTGCCAGCAGTCGCCGGGACCACACACTGGATACGCAGTATTTT | CASSRRDHTLDTQYF
TRBD1 | TRBJ1-4 | TRBV7-9 | once | TGTGCCAGCAGCTCGGGACAGGCTGCAACTAATGAAAAACTGTTTTTT | CASSSGQAATNEKLFF
TRBD1 | TRBJ1-5 | TRBV19 | . | TGTGCCAGCATGTTGGGACAGGGCAATCAGCCCCAGCATTTT | CASMLGQGNQPQHF
. | TRBJ2-7 | TRBV30 | . | TGTGCCTGGAGCCGGGACGTTCCCTACGAGCAGTACTTC | CAWSRDVPYEQYF
TRBD1 | TRBJ2-2 | TRBV2 | . | TGTGCCAGCAGTCAGCCGGGACAGGTAACCGGGGAGCTGTTTTTT | CASSQPGQVTGELFF
TRBD2 | TRBJ2-1 | TRBV19 | . | TGTGCCAGTAGTAGGGCGGGAGTATTAAATGAGCAGTTCTTC | CASSRAGVLNEQFF
. | TRBJ2-3 | TRBV13 | . | TGTGCCAGCAGTTCACCCCCGGGACCCCCAGATACGCAGTATTTT | CASSSPPGPPDTQYF
TRBD1 | TRBJ1-5 | TRBV28 | . | TGTGCCAGCAGACGACAGGGGGAAGAGCCCCAGCATTTT | CASRRQGEEPQHF
. | TRBJ2-7 | TRBV7-9 | once | TGTGCCAGCAGCTTGGGGTCCAGGGGAACCTACGAGCAGTACTTC | CASSLGSRGTYEQYF
TRBD1 | TRBJ2-7 | TRBV6-5 | few | TGTGCCAGCAGTAGACAGGGGGGGGAGCAGTACTTC | CASSRQGGEQYF
. | TRBJ2-1 | TRBV10-3 | . | TGTGCCATCAGTTCCACTGCGGCCTCCTACAATGAGCAGTTCTTC | CAISSTAASYNEQFF
. | TRBJ2-1 | TRBV6-6 | once | TGTGCCAGCAGTTACATGGGGGCTAGTGAGCAGTTCTTC | CASSYMGASEQFF
. | TRBJ1-1 | TRBV6-6 | once | TGTGCCAGCAGTACAACAGGGTTAGCGAACACTGAAGCTTTCTTT | CASSTTGLANTEAFF
. | TRBJ1-1 | TRBV10-3 | . | TGTGCCATCAGTGCCCAGGCGTACACTGAAGCTTTCTTT | CAISAQAYTEAFF
. | TRBJ2-1 | TRBV7-3 | . | TGTGCCAGCAGCTCCCCCTCGGGCGGGGCCCCTAATGAGCAGTTCTTC | CASSSPSGGAPNEQFF
. | TRBJ1-3 | TRBV4-2 | . | TGTGCCAGCAGCCAAGGGCAGGCCTCTGGAAACACCATATATTTT | CASSQGQASGNTIYF
. | TRBJ2-7 | TRBV6-1 | . | TGTGCCAGCAGTGACCTCGGGCCTGACGAGCAGTACTTC | CASSDLGPDEQYF
TRBD1 | TRBJ1-6 | TRBV11-2 | . | TGTGCCAGCAGCCCAATACCAGGGGGCTTAAATTCACCCCTCCACTTT | CASSPIPGGLNSPLHF
. | TRBJ2-1 | TRBV4-1 | . | TGCGCCAGCAGGCAATTTACGGGACTTTCCTACAATGAGCAGTTCTTC | CASRQFTGLSYNEQFF